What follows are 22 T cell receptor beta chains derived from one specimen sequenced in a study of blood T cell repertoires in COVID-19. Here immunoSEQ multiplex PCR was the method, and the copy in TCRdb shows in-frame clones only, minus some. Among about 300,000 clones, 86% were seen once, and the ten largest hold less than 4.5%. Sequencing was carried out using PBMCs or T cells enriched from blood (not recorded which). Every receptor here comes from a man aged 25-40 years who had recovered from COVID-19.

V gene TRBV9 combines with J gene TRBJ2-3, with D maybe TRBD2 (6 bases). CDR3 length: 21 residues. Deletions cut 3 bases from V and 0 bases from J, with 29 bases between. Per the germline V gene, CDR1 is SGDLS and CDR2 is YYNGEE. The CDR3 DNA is TGTGCCAGCAGCGGGCCATTGACTAGTGGGTCTAGCTTAGCTAGCACAGATACGCAGTATTTT. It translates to CASSGPLTSGSSLASTDTQYF.

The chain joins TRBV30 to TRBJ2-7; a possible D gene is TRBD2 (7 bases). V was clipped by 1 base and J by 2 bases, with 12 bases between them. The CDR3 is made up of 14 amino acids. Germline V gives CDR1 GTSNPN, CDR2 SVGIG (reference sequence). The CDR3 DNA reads TGTGCCTGGAGTGGTAGGGAGGGGGCCTACGAGCAGTACTTC. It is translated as CAWSGREGAYEQYF.

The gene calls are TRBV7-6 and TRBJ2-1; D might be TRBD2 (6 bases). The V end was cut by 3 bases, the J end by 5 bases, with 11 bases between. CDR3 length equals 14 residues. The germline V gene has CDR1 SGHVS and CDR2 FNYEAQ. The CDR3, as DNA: TGTGCCAGCAGCTTCCTCCCGGGGGACAATGAGCAGTTCTTC. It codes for CASSFLPGDNEQFF.

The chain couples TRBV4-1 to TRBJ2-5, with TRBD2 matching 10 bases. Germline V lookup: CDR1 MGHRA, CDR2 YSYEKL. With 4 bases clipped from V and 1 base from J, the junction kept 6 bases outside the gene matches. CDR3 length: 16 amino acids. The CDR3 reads CASSLSRTSGQETQYF. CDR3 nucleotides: TGCGCCAGCAGCCTAAGCAGGACTAGCGGCCAAGAGACCCAGTACTTC.

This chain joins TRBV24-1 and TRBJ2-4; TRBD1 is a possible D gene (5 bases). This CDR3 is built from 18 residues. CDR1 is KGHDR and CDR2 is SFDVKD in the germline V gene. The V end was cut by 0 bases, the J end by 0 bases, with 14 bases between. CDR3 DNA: TGTGCCACCAGTGATTTGCTCGGCAGGGATTTAGCCAAAAACATTCAGTACTTC. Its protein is CATSDLLGRDLAKNIQYF.

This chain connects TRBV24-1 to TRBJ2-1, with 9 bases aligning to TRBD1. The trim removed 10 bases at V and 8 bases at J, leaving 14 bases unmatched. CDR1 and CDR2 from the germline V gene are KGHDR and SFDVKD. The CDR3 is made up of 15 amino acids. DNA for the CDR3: TGTGCCACGAACTCCCCCGGGACAGGGCACGATGAGCAGTTCTTC. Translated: CATNSPGTGHDEQFF.

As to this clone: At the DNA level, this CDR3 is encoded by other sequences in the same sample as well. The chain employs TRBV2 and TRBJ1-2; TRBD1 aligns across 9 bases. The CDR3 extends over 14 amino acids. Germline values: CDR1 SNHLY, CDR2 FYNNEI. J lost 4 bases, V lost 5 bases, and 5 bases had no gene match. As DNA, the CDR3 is TGTGCCAGCAGTCAACAGGGGGCAGGCTATGGCTACACCTTC. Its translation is CASSQQGAGYGYTF.

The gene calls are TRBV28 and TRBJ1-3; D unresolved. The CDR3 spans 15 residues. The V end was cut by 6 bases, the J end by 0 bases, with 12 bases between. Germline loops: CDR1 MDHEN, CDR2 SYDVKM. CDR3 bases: TGTGCCAGCAGCAATTACGGGAACTCTGGAAACACCATATATTTT. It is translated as CASSNYGNSGNTIYF.

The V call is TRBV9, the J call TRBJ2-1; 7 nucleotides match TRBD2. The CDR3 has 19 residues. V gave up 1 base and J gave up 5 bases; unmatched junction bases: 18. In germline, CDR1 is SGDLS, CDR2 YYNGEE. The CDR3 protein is CASSVQVTPYASGNNEQFF. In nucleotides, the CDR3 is TGTGCCAGCAGCGTACAAGTGACTCCCTATGCTAGCGGTAACAATGAGCAGTTCTTC.

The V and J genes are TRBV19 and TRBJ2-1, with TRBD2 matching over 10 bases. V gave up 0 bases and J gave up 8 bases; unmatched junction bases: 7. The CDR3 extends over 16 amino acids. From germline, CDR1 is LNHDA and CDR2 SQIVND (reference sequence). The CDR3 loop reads CASSIDLASGSDEQFF. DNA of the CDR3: TGTGCCAGTAGTATAGATCTGGCTAGCGGGAGTGATGAGCAGTTCTTC.

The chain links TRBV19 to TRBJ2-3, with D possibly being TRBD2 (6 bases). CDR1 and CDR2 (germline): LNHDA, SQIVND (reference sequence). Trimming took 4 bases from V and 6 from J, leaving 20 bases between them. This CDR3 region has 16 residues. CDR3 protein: CASSTWSLAGVDTQYF. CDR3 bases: TGTGCCAGTAGTACTTGGTCACTAGCCGGCGTGGATACGCAGTATTTT. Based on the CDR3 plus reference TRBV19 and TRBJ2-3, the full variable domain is DGGITQSPKYLFRKEGQNVTLSCEQNLNHDAMYWYRQDPGQGLRLIYYSQIVNDFQKGDIAEGYSVSREKKESFPLTVTSAQKNPTAFYLCASSTWSLAGVDTQYFGPGTRLTVL.

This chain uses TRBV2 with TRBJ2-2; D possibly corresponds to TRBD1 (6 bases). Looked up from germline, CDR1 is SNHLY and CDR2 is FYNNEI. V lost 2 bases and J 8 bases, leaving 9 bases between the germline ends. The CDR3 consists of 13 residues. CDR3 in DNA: TGTGCCAGCAGTGAACCAGGGGTTGGGGAGCTGTTTTTT. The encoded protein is CASSEPGVGELFF.

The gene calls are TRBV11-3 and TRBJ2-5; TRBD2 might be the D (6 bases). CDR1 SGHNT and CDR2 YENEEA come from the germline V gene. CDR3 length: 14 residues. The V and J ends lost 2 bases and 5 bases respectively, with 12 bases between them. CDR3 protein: CASSLRGGGETQYF. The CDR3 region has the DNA TGTGCCAGCAGCTTAAGGGGAGGCGGGGAGACCCAGTACTTC. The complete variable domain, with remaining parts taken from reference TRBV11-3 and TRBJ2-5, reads EAGVVQSPRYKIIEKKQPVAFWCNPISGHNTLYWYLQNLGQGPELLIRYENEEAVDDSQLPKDRFSAERLKGVDSTLKIQPAELGDSAVYLCASSLRGGGETQYFGPGTRLLVL.

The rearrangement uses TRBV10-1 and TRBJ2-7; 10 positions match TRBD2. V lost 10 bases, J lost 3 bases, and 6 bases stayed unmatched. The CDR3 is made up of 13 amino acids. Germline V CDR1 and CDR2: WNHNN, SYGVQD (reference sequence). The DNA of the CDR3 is TGCGCCACAAGCGGGGGGGTCGGCTACGAGCAGTACTTC. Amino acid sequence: CATSGGVGYEQYF.

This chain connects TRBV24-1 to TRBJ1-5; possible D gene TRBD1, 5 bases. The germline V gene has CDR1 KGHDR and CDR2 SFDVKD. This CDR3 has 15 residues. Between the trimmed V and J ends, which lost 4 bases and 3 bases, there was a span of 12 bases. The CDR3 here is CATSDSDRNNQPQHF. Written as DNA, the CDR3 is TGTGCCACCAGTGACTCCGACAGAAACAATCAGCCCCAGCATTTT.

The DNA of the CDR3 is TGTGCCGGCGGTAACCGAGGGAACTATGGCTACACCTTC. Encoded protein: CAGGNRGNYGYTF. V and J are TRBV19 and TRBJ1-2, with D hard to call. Trimming left V 11 bases short and J 2 bases short, with 15 bases between. The CDR3 covers 13 residues. Germline-derived CDR1 and CDR2 are LNHDA and SQIVND (reference sequence).

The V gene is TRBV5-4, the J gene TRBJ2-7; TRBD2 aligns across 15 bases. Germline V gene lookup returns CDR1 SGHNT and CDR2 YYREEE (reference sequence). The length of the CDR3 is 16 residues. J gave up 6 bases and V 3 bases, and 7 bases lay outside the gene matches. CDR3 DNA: TGTGCCAGCAGCTCCGGACTAGCGGGGGGGCTGGGCGAGCAGTACTTC. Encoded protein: CASSSGLAGGLGEQYF. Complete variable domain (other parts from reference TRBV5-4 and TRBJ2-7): ETGVTQSPTHLIKTRGQQVTLRCSSQSGHNTVSWYQQALGQGPQFIFQYYREEENGRGNFPPRFSGLQFPNYSSELNVNALELDDSALYLCASSSGLAGGLGEQYFGPGTRLTVT.

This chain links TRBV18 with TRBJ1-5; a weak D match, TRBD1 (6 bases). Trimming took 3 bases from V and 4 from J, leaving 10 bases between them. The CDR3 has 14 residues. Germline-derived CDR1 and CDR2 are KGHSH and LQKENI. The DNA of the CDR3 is TGTGCCAGCTCACCGAACACAGGGAATCAGCCCCAGCATTTT. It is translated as CASSPNTGNQPQHF.

CDR3 residues: CASYSGRNYQETQYF. For the CDR3, the DNA is TGTGCCAGCTACAGCGGGAGGAACTACCAAGAGACCCAGTACTTC. The chain combines TRBV2 with TRBJ2-5; 9 bases fit TRBD2. This CDR3 region has 15 residues. The germline CDR1 and CDR2 sequences are SNHLY and FYNNEI. Losses at the gene ends were 8 bases for V and 0 bases for J; bases not matched to a gene: 7.

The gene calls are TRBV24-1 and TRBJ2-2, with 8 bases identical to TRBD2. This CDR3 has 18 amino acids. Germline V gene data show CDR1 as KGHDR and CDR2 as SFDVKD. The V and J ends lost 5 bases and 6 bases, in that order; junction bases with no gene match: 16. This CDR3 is CATSGTRAREAGAGELFF. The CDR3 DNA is TGTGCCACCAGTGGCACCCGCGCCAGGGAAGCGGGAGCCGGGGAGCTGTTTTTT.

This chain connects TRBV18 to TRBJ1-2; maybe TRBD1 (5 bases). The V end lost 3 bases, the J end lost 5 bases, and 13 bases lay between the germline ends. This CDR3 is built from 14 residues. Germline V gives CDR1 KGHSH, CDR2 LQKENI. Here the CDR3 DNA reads TGTGCCAGCTCACCTGGCGCCGGGACTTATGGCTACACCTTC. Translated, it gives CASSPGAGTYGYTF.

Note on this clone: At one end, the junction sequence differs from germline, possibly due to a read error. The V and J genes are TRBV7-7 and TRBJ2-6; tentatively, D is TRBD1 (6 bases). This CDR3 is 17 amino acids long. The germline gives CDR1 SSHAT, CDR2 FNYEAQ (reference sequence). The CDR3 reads CASSPRTENSGANVLTF. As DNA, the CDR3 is TGTGCTAGCAGCCCTCGGACAGAAAACTCTGGGGCCAACGTCCTGACTTTC.